This TCR beta chain originates from a study of cytomegalovirus exposure and HLA in healthy donors. Whole-study results and caveats: Published work reported that the classifier diagnosed cytomegalovirus status with high specificity and sensitivity. The authors considered a cluster of highly shared sequence variants likely to be a sequencing artifact.

PCR amplification relied on 60 Vbeta primers (plus 13 Jbeta primers). The table came from immunoSEQ multiplex PCR; TCRdb's copy has only in-frame clones and leaves some out. The repertoire holds about 130,000 clones, with over 60% as singletons. In regard to this clone: Its antigen is unidentified.

Per germline, CDR1 MNHNY and CDR2 SVGAGI (reference sequence). The ends were cut back, 4 bases at V and 12 bases at J, with 19 bases in the middle. The CDR3 consists of 13 residues. The sample was PBMCs. The chain is built from TRBV6-6 and TRBJ2-7; possible D gene TRBD2, 6 bases. This receptor was identified in a woman between 40 and 50 years old in good health and CMV-seropositive. In DNA form, the CDR3 reads TGTGCCAGCAGTTCGGGGGACCACCGTTCGGGGTACTTC. Its translation is CASSSGDHRSGYF.